One and the same sample provided the 13 T cell receptor beta chains below, sequenced in a study of beta chain features in type 1 diabetes. Isolated RNA was reverse transcribed in full, so expressed TCRB transcripts were sequenced. Assay: immunoSEQ multiplex PCR; the TCRdb copy retains only in-frame clones and omits some. The data hold some 150,000 clones, with more than 9.5% observed a single time. Sample: central memory CD4+ T cells from blood. The receptors shown here come from a man between 18 and 29 years old in good health.

This clone was found a few times. J is TRBJ2-3 and V is TRBV11-1, with 8 positions matching TRBD2. The V segment lost 1 base and the J segment 1 base; nucleotides outside the gene matches: 10. Germline assignment: CDR1 SGHAT and CDR2 FQDESV (reference sequence). The CDR3 spans 18 residues. Here the CDR3 reads CASSLEPPGSGGTDTQYF. In DNA form, the CDR3 reads TGTGCCAGCAGCTTAGAACCGCCGGGTAGCGGGGGCACAGATACGCAGTATTTT.

V is TRBV5-1 and J is TRBJ2-7; D remains ambiguous. CDR1 is SGHRS and CDR2 is YFSETQ in the germline V gene. The V end was cut by 5 bases, the J end by 6 bases, with 15 bases between. The CDR3 contains 13 residues. CDR3 DNA: TGCGCCAGCAGACTTAAAGTGGTGGCCGAGCAGTACTTC. Protein sequence: CASRLKVVAEQYF. Full variable domain (outside the CDR3, taken from reference TRBV5-1 and TRBJ2-7): KAGVTQTPRYLIKTRGQQVTLSCSPISGHRSVSWYQQTPGQGLQFLFEYFSETQRNKGNFPGRFSGRQFSNSRSEMNVSTLELGDSALYLCASRLKVVAEQYFGPGTRLTVT.

The chain carries TRBV2 and TRBJ2-5; D unresolved. CDR3 size: 15 residues. Trimming pared 3 bases from V and 2 bases from J, leaving 13 bases between. CDR1 is SNHLY and CDR2 is FYNNEI in the germline V gene. The CDR3 DNA reads as TGTGCCAGCAGTGAGAAGTCGTCACGGCAAGAGACCCAGTACTTC. The encoded protein is CASSEKSSRQETQYF.

The chain recombines TRBV5-1 with TRBJ2-5, with TRBD1 matching over 10 bases. After removal of 1 base from V and 4 bases from J, the junction contained 10 bases not matched to a gene. This CDR3 comprises 17 residues. The germline V gene encodes CDR1 SGHRS and CDR2 YFSETQ. CDR3 protein: CASSLMPTGGAGETQYF. The CDR3 region has the DNA TGCGCCAGCAGCTTGATGCCGACAGGGGGCGCGGGAGAGACCCAGTACTTC.

This clone was recorded at least ten times. The gene calls are TRBV10-3 and TRBJ2-5, with TRBD1 matching 8 bases. V trimming: 6 bases; J trimming: 5 bases; junction bases outside the gene matches: 8. This CDR3 spans 14 amino acids. Germline CDR1 reads ENHRY; CDR2 reads SYGVKD. The CDR3 reads CAIRPDRDGETQYF. The CDR3 DNA reads as TGTGCCATCAGGCCGGACAGGGATGGGGAGACCCAGTACTTC.

This chain links TRBV29-1 with TRBJ1-1; D not certain. This CDR3 comprises 12 residues. Deletions cut 6 bases from V and 0 bases from J, with 8 bases between. CDR1 is SQVTM, CDR2 ANQGSEA, per germline. The CDR3 nucleotides read TGCAGCGTCGCCCAAATGAACACTGAAGCTTTCTTT. Translation gives CSVAQMNTEAFF.

The chain joins TRBV28 to TRBJ2-7; D gene unclear. Germline V gives CDR1 MDHEN, CDR2 SYDVKM. The CDR3 spans 12 residues. Between the trimmed V and J ends, which lost 6 bases and 0 bases, there was a span of 6 bases. The DNA of the CDR3 is TGTGCCAGCAGGCCCGACTCCTACGAGCAGTACTTC. This gives the protein CASRPDSYEQYF.

This clone occurred many times. The chain carries TRBV27 and TRBJ2-7, with 12 bases fitting TRBD2. The V and J ends lost 5 bases and 3 bases, in that order; junction bases with no gene match: 20. Germline V CDR1 and CDR2: MNHEY, SMNVEV (reference sequence). The CDR3 contains 20 residues. CDR3 bases: TGTGCCAGCAGTCCGCACGATACTAGCGGGAGGCGTAGAGTAAACTACGAGCAGTACTTC. This gives the protein CASSPHDTSGRRRVNYEQYF.

This clone has just a few counts. The chain uses TRBV5-1 and TRBJ2-7, with no clear D. Per the germline V gene, CDR1 is SGHRS and CDR2 is YFSETQ. This CDR3 is 17 amino acids long. Trimming took off 4 bases at V and 3 bases at J, with 23 bases between the two ends. For the CDR3, the DNA is TGCGCCAGCAGCCTGGAATACCAAACACAATCAGGCTACGAGCAGTACTTC. Amino acid sequence: CASSLEYQTQSGYEQYF.

The table lists this clone with a few counts. The chain joins TRBV7-2 to TRBJ2-5; D is uncertain. Germline V gene sequence: CDR1 SGHTA, CDR2 FQGNSA. This CDR3 has 13 amino acids. V was shortened by 5 bases and J by 4 bases, with 11 bases between the two germline ends. DNA for the CDR3: TGTGCCAGCAGCGCTAGGTTGGGAGAGACCCAGTACTTC. Its protein product is CASSARLGETQYF.

A few counts support this clone. The chain employs TRBV30 and TRBJ2-7; D could derive from TRBD1 or TRBD2 (6 bases each). The CDR3 length is 15 residues. The V end was cut by 1 base, the J end by 2 bases, with 15 bases between. Per germline, CDR1 GTSNPN and CDR2 SVGIG (reference sequence). The CDR3 loop reads CAWSGGGQSPYEQYF. CDR3 nucleotide sequence: TGTGCCTGGAGTGGAGGGGGGCAGTCACCCTACGAGCAGTACTTC.

This clone was seen a handful of times. The chain links TRBV5-1 to TRBJ2-1; 7 nucleotides line up with TRBD2. CDR1 SGHRS and CDR2 YFSETQ come from the germline V gene. Trimming cost V 2 bases and J 0 bases; bases outside gene matches: 2. This CDR3 spans 15 amino acids. The CDR3 DNA follows: TGCGCCAGCAGCTTCGGCGGGAGCTCCTACAATGAGCAGTTCTTC. Protein: CASSFGGSSYNEQFF.

This clone turned up a few times. The rearrangement uses TRBV30 and TRBJ2-7, with TRBD1 identical over 7 bases. Losses at the gene ends were 0 bases for V and 0 bases for J; bases not matched to a gene: 5. In germline, CDR1 is GTSNPN, CDR2 SVGIG (reference sequence). This CDR3 comprises 15 residues. The CDR3 nucleotides are TGTGCCTGGAGTGTACCAGGGGGAAGCTCCTACGAGCAGTACTTC. Its translation: CAWSVPGGSSYEQYF.